The 18 T cell receptor beta chains given below trace back to one sample, sequenced in a study of post-analysis software for immune sequencing data. Whole-study results and caveats: Controls had lower frequencies than patients of a handful of TRBV segments, which included TRBV5-6, TRBV5-1 and TRBV20-1.

Their target antigens are unknown. The TCR beta cDNA libraries carried unique molecular identifiers. Each CDR3 protein is one row after TCRdb ran MiXCR on the PCR reads. The table shows around 500,000 distinct CDR3 sequences, with 34% occurring only once. The sequencing input was blood. The source is a girl aged 2 to 17 with multiple sclerosis.

This clonotype was detected once. The rearrangement links TRBV28 to TRBJ2-5, with D perhaps TRBD2 (6 bases). Germline CDR1 reads MDHEN; CDR2 reads SYDVKM. Trimming took off 6 bases at V and 5 bases at J, with 19 bases between the two ends. The CDR3 covers 15 residues. The CDR3 DNA reads TGTGCCAGCAGGGGGGACTTTGCGAAGAGGGAGACCCAGTACTTC. It specifies CASRGDFAKRETQYF.

The chain links TRBV7-2 to TRBJ1-5, with TRBD1 matching 7 bases. Germline V gene sequence: CDR1 SGHTA, CDR2 FQGNSA. The length of the CDR3 is 15 residues. The trim removed 1 base at V and 5 bases at J, leaving 5 bases unmatched. CDR3 loop: CASSLEGASHQPQHF. CDR3 DNA sequence: TGTGCCAGCAGCTTAGAGGGGGCCTCCCATCAGCCCCAGCATTTT. Drawing the rest from reference TRBV7-2 and TRBJ1-5, the complete variable domain is GAGVSQSPSNKVTEKGKDVELRCDPISGHTALYWYRQSLGQGLEFLIYFQGNSAPDKSGLPSDRFSAERTGGSVSTLTIQRTQQEDSAVYLCASSLEGASHQPQHFGDGTRLSIL.

The V gene is TRBV20-1, the J gene TRBJ1-4; 9 nucleotides line up with TRBD1. With 6 bases clipped from V and 7 bases from J, the junction kept 6 bases outside the gene matches. Germline CDR1 and CDR2: DFQATT and SNEGSKA (reference sequence). The CDR3 length is 13 residues. CDR3 in DNA: TGCAGTGCACAGGGGGCTCCCGGTGAAAAACTGTTTTTT. Residues: CSAQGAPGEKLFF.

CDR3 amino acids: CASSFEEEETQYF. DNA for the CDR3: TGCGCCAGCAGCTTCGAGGAAGAGGAGACCCAGTACTTC. This sequence joins TRBV5-1 and TRBJ2-5, with D hard to call. The V gene's germline CDR1 is SGHRS and CDR2 YFSETQ. This CDR3 region has 13 residues. V shed 2 bases and J shed 5 bases, with 10 bases lying between them.

The genes are TRBV5-6 and TRBJ2-2; D ambiguous. V shed 2 bases and J shed 9 bases, with 11 bases lying between them. CDR3 size: 13 residues. From germline, CDR1 is SGHDT and CDR2 YYEEEE. The CDR3 loop is CASSFWGPRELFF. CDR3 sequence (DNA): TGTGCCAGCAGCTTTTGGGGTCCCCGGGAGCTGTTTTTT. The full variable domain, rest sourced from reference TRBV5-6 and TRBJ2-2, is DAGVTQSPTHLIKTRGQQVTLRCSPKSGHDTVSWYQQALGQGPQFIFQYYEEEERQRGNFPDRFSGHQFPNYSSELNVNALLLGDSALYLCASSFWGPRELFFGEGSRLTVL.

The rearrangement joins TRBV3-1 to TRBJ1-2; D is unresolved. Trimming took 0 bases from V and 0 from J, leaving 11 bases between them. The CDR3 runs 16 residues. Germline V lookup: CDR1 LGHDT, CDR2 YNNKEL (reference sequence). The CDR3 DNA is TGTGCCAGCAGCCAAGAGGCAGTTAAAGCTAACTATGGCTACACCTTC. Protein sequence: CASSQEAVKANYGYTF. Full variable domain (missing parts from reference TRBV3-1 and TRBJ1-2): DTAVSQTPKYLVTQMGNDKSIKCEQNLGHDTMYWYKQDSKKFLKIMFSYNNKELIINETVPNRFSPKSPDKAHLNLHINSLELGDSAVYFCASSQEAVKANYGYTFGSGTRLTVV.

This clonotype was observed a few times. The CDR3 nucleotides read TGTGCCAGCAGCCAAGACAGACCCTCTCAAGAGACCCAGTACTTC. It yields the protein CASSQDRPSQETQYF. This rearrangement joins TRBV4-2 to TRBJ2-5, with no clear D. The ends were cut back, 0 bases at V and 2 bases at J, with 10 bases in the middle. The CDR3 is 15 residues long. In germline, CDR1 is LGHNA, CDR2 YNFKEQ.

This chain joins TRBV6-5 and TRBJ1-2; D call uncertain. Trimming cost V 0 bases and J 5 bases, with 13 bases left between them. This CDR3 comprises 15 residues. Germline V gene lookup returns CDR1 MNHEY and CDR2 SVGAGI. The CDR3 DNA is TGTGCCAGCAGTTACTCGGGAATCATAATATATGGCTACACCTTC. Amino acid sequence: CASSYSGIIIYGYTF.

The V and J genes are TRBV12-3 or TRBV12-4 and TRBJ1-6; D gene ambiguous. V lost 6 bases and J 5 bases, leaving 11 bases between the germline ends. The CDR3 consists of 14 residues. CDR3 amino acids: CASRKGYNNSPLHF. The CDR3 DNA reads as TGTGCCAGCAGGAAAGGGTATAATAATTCACCCCTCCACTTT.

The chain joins TRBV20-1 to TRBJ1-2; D may be TRBD1 (5 bases). V was trimmed by 3 bases and J by 8 bases, leaving 16 bases between them. This CDR3 has 13 residues. Germline CDR1 reads DFQATT; CDR2 reads SNEGSKA (reference sequence). The CDR3 DNA follows: TGCAGTGCTAGTAAGGAGGGGATGTACGGCTACACCTTC. This encodes CSASKEGMYGYTF.

This clonotype was observed a few times. The chain recombines TRBV7-3 with TRBJ2-5; 8 nucleotides line up with TRBD1. Near its end, the DNA agrees better with TRBJ2-7, so the J call may be wrong. Germline lookup yields CDR1 SGHTA and CDR2 FQGTGA. This CDR3 is 14 amino acids long. CDR3: CASSSPGGGHEQYF. As DNA, the CDR3 is TGTGCCAGCAGCTCGCCAGGGGGCGGACACGAGCAGTACTTC.

This clonotype came up a few times. The chain joins TRBV5-1 to TRBJ2-1; D gene unclear. The V and J ends lost 4 bases and 0 bases respectively, with 11 bases between them. Per the germline V gene, CDR1 is SGHRS and CDR2 is YFSETQ. The CDR3 covers 15 residues. CDR3 nucleotide sequence: TGCGCCAGCAGCCCATGGGGAAGCTCCTACAATGAGCAGTTCTTC. Protein: CASSPWGSSYNEQFF.

This sequence joins TRBV20-1 and TRBJ1-2; maybe TRBD1 (5 bases). Germline values: CDR1 DFQATT, CDR2 SNEGSKA (reference sequence). The length of the CDR3 is 15 residues. V was shortened by 3 bases and J by 7 bases, with 21 bases between the two germline ends. The CDR3 DNA follows: TGCAGTGCTAGCCGGGAGGACATGAAATGGGGTGGCTACACCTTC. Its protein product is CSASREDMKWGGYTF.

Ten or more counts support this clonotype. V and J are TRBV5-1 and TRBJ2-7, with 10 bases matching TRBD1. This CDR3 spans 15 amino acids. Germline CDR1 and CDR2: SGHRS and YFSETQ. V was pared by 3 bases and J by 3 bases, with 6 bases of the junction left unmatched. CDR3 sequence reads: CASSSGQGSDYEQYF. CDR3 DNA sequence: TGCGCCAGCAGCTCGGGACAGGGGTCGGACTACGAGCAGTACTTC.

This clonotype was counted at least ten times. The chain joins TRBV29-1 to TRBJ2-3; a possible D gene is TRBD1 (6 bases). Germline V gives CDR1 SQVTM, CDR2 ANQGSEA. This CDR3 has 14 residues. Trimming cost V 6 bases and J 3 bases, with 16 bases left between them. CDR3 loop: CSVKQGSVTDTQYF. As DNA, the CDR3 is TGCAGCGTGAAACAGGGAAGCGTGACAGATACGCAGTATTTT.

As concerns this clonotype: A junction boundary mismatches the germline segment, possibly from a read error. V gene TRBV5-1 combines with J gene TRBJ2-5, with D perhaps given as TRBD1 or TRBD2 (5 bases each). Germline V gene data show CDR1 as SGHRS and CDR2 as YFSETQ. This CDR3 contains 16 residues. CDR3 sequence reads: CASSGGAGGLRETLYF. The CDR3 bases are TGCGCCAGCAGTGGTGGGGCCGGCGGCCTGAGGGAGACCCTGTACTTC. The whole variable domain, filled in from reference TRBV5-1 and TRBJ2-5, reads KAGVTQTPRYLIKTRGQQVTLSCSPISGHRSVSWYQQTPGQGLQFLFEYFSETQRNKGNFPGRFSGRQFSNSRSEMNVSTLELGDSALYLCASSGGAGGLRETLYFGPGTRLLVL.

CDR3 protein: CSPGGREDEQYF. CDR3 DNA sequence: TGCAGCCCGGGGGGCAGAGAGGACGAGCAGTACTTC. V usage is TRBV20-1 and J usage is TRBJ2-7, with D maybe TRBD2 (7 bases). Germline-derived CDR1 and CDR2 are DFQATT and SNEGSKA (reference sequence). This CDR3 has 12 amino acids.

This clonotype was detected only a few times. This rearrangement joins TRBV19 to TRBJ2-3; 10 nucleotides line up with TRBD2. Germline V gene data show CDR1 as LNHDA and CDR2 as SQIVND (reference sequence). This CDR3 is 17 amino acids long. V gave up 2 bases and J gave up 1 base; unmatched junction bases: 6. The CDR3 spells CASSITPLAGGTDTQYF. The CDR3 DNA reads TGTGCCAGTAGTATAACCCCCCTAGCGGGGGGCACAGATACGCAGTATTTT.